This entry concerns a single T cell receptor (beta chain). The target antigen is unknown. This PCR relied on a set of 60 Vbeta primers and 13 Jbeta primers. Using immunoSEQ multiplex PCR, the repertoire was profiled, and TCRdb retains in-frame clones only, with some absent. The repertoire consists of 270,000 or so clones, with 92% occurring once and the leading ten covering 1.7%. Germline V gene data show CDR1 as SSHAT and CDR2 as FNYEAQ (reference sequence). V gave up 2 bases and J gave up 1 base, with 14 bases separating them. The CDR3 runs 16 residues. The sample originates from a study of cytomegalovirus exposure and HLA in healthy donors. Looking at the study overall: A prior study identified 117 million unique TCR beta sequences from 200 million or so T cells. Regarding the study as a whole: Highest at DRB1 and lowest at HLA-C, TCR association rates differed among HLA loci in a later analysis. The authors listed around 150 TCR beta chains as cytomegalovirus-associated. Within a later analysis, the majority of CMV-associated TCR beta chains appeared HLA-restricted.

Material: PBMCs. The V gene is TRBV7-7, the J gene TRBJ1-1; tentatively, D is TRBD1 (6 bases). The receptor's source is a girl aged 2 to 9 in good health and CMV-seronegative. CDR3 bases: TGTGCCAGCAGCTTACCCCCTAGGGGGTCGAACACTGAAGCTTTCTTT. This sequence encodes CASSLPPRGSNTEAFF. The full variable domain, completed using reference TRBV7-7 and TRBJ1-1, is GAGVSQSPRYKVTKRGQDVTLRCDPISSHATLYWYQQALGQGPEFLTYFNYEAQPDKSGLPSDRFSAERPEGSISTLTIQRTEQRDSAMYRCASSLPPRGSNTEAFFGQGTRLTVV.